The rows below give T cell receptor beta chains drawn from one sample of a study of response to subunit inactivated influenza vaccine. One entry per CDR3 protein results from TCRdb running MiXCR on the RT-PCR reads. The sample consists of hundreds of thousands of distinct CDR3 sequences, less than 20% of them appearing once. The sequencing used PBMCs from blood, collected about 5 days after vaccination. The receptors originated from a man aged 45 to 65 who received an inactivated influenza vaccine. The CDR3 runs from the conserved cysteine through the conserved F or W. The D gene is left open where the match is weak. Clone size appears in some rows only: once, few, many, or a class for an expanded clone.

j_call	d_call	clone_size	v_call	cdr3_nt	cdr3_aa
TRBJ2-1	TRBD2	NA	TRBV15	TGTGCCACCAGCAGAGATAATTACTTTAAAACTAGCGGGAGCGATGAGCAGTTCTTC	CATSRDNYFKTSGSDEQFF
TRBJ2-5	NA	NA	TRBV7-6	TGTGCCAGCAGCTTAGCGTCTAGGGTAGAGACCCAGTACTTC	CASSLASRVETQYF
TRBJ2-5	TRBD2	few	TRBV10-3	TGTGCCATCAGTGATGGGGCGCTAGCGGGCCAAGAGACCCAGTACTTC	CAISDGALAGQETQYF
TRBJ1-5	NA	once	TRBV20-1	TGCAGTGCTAGAAATCCAGACGGCCCGGGGCCCCAGCATTTT	CSARNPDGPGPQHF
TRBJ2-1	TRBD2	NA	TRBV5-1	TGCGCCAGCAGCTTGGCCTCCTCCCTAGCGGGGGGTTACAATGAGCAGTTCTTC	CASSLASSLAGGYNEQFF
TRBJ2-1	NA	many	TRBV6-2/TRBV6-3	TGTGCCAGCAGTCCATCTGTTGAGCAGTTCTTC	CASSPSVEQFF
TRBJ2-7	NA	few	TRBV28	TGTGCCAGTAGGGCCCCTGATTCCTACGAGCAGTACTTC	CASRAPDSYEQYF
TRBJ2-3	NA	few	TRBV20-1	TGCAGTGCGCCGGTCTACACAGATACGCAGTATTTT	CSAPVYTDTQYF
TRBJ1-2	TRBD1	few	TRBV10-2	TGCGCCAGCACTGCAAAGACAGGGAACTGTGGCTACACCTTC	CASTAKTGNCGYTF
TRBJ2-1	TRBD2	NA	TRBV12-3/TRBV12-4	TGTGCCAGCAGTTTATCGAGCGGGAGAGAGCAGTTCTTC	CASSLSSGREQFF
TRBJ2-2	NA	NA	TRBV7-9	TGTGCCAGCAGCTCGAAGGGTTCCAGAACCGGGGAGCTGTTTTTT	CASSSKGSRTGELFF
TRBJ2-4	NA	few	TRBV9	TGTGCCAGCAGCGTAGGAGGGTCGGGGAACATTCAGTACTTC	CASSVGGSGNIQYF
TRBJ2-1	NA	NA	TRBV6-2/TRBV6-3	TGTGCCAGCAGTTACTTGGGGTTCTGGCTAGCGGAGCAGTTCTTC	CASSYLGFWLAEQFF
TRBJ2-7	NA	NA	TRBV20-1	TGCAGTGCTAGAGGTAGTTTCTACGAGCAGTACTTC	CSARGSFYEQYF
TRBJ2-7	NA	NA	TRBV4-3	TGCGCCAGCAGCCAAGATGAAACAGCGTTGTCCTACGAGCAGTACTTC	CASSQDETALSYEQYF
TRBJ2-3	TRBD1	NA	TRBV6-5	TGTGCCAGCAGTTACTCTTCCGGGACAGGGGGGGAAGATACGCAGTATTTT	CASSYSSGTGGEDTQYF
TRBJ2-7	TRBD1	many	TRBV7-9	TGTGCCAGCGGGACAGCCACCTACGAGCAGTACTTC	CASGTATYEQYF
TRBJ2-2	NA	many	TRBV5-1	TGCGCCAGCAGCTTTGACGTAACGAACACCGGGGAGCTGTTTTTT	CASSFDVTNTGELFF
TRBJ2-7	TRBD1	few	TRBV30	TGTGCCTGGAGTAAGCCTTTCTGGGGACAGGGGGACGAGCAGTACTTC	CAWSKPFWGQGDEQYF
TRBJ1-3	NA	many	TRBV20-1	TGCAGTGCTAGCCTACAGGGCACTGGAAACACCATATATTTT	CSASLQGTGNTIYF
TRBJ2-7	NA	NA	TRBV4-2	TGTGCCAGCAGCCAGACCGGGAACTCCTACGAGCAGTACTTC	CASSQTGNSYEQYF
TRBJ2-7	TRBD1	NA	TRBV5-6	TGTGCCAGCAGCGGACACGGGACAGCCTCCTACGAGCAGTACTTC	CASSGHGTASYEQYF
TRBJ2-7	TRBD2	few	TRBV7-2	TGTGCCAGCAGCTTAGCTAGCGGGAGAAGCGAGCAGTACTTC	CASSLASGRSEQYF
TRBJ2-2	TRBD1	few	TRBV4-3	TGCGCCAGCAGCCAACTCTCGACAGGGCTCGGGGAGCTGTTTTTT	CASSQLSTGLGELFF
TRBJ2-7	TRBD1	NA	TRBV15	TGTGCCACCAGCAGAGACCAGACAGGGTCTAATTACGAGCAGTACTTC	CATSRDQTGSNYEQYF
TRBJ2-7	TRBD2	NA	TRBV28	TGTGCCAGCAGTTCCCCCGCTCCGGGACTAGCGGGAGAAAGGTCTCGGGAGCAGTACTTC	CASSSPAPGLAGERSREQYF
TRBJ2-6	NA	few	TRBV6-4	TGTGCCAGCAGTGGGGGCGGGCCCGGGGCCAACGTCCTGACTTTC	CASSGGGPGANVLTF
TRBJ2-5	TRBD1	NA	TRBV5-5	TGTGCCAGCAGCTTTGACAGGGGGTACCAAGAGACCCAGTACTTC	CASSFDRGYQETQYF
TRBJ2-7	NA	many	TRBV11-2	TGTGCCAGCAGCTTTGGACAGGGAGGGGGCGAGCAGTACTTC	CASSFGQGGGEQYF
TRBJ2-3	NA	few	TRBV20-1	TGCAGTGCTAGCCCCCAGGCAGATACGCAGTATTTT	CSASPQADTQYF
TRBJ2-1	TRBD2	few	TRBV7-9	TGTGCCAGCAGCTTGGGAGCGGGGGACAATGAGCAGTTCTTC	CASSLGAGDNEQFF
TRBJ2-7	TRBD1	few	TRBV18	TGTGCCAGCTCATCAATTACAGGGGGCTACGAGCAGTACTTC	CASSSITGGYEQYF
TRBJ1-1	NA	few	TRBV25-1	TGTGCCAGCAGATGGCACACTGAAGCTTTCTTT	CASRWHTEAFF
TRBJ2-1	TRBD2	NA	TRBV5-1	TGCGCCAGCAGCTTTGGGACTAGCGGGGATGAGCAGTTCTTC	CASSFGTSGDEQFF
TRBJ2-3	NA	NA	TRBV7-6	TGTGCCAGCAGCTCCGGGGGGCCCGGCACAGATACGCAGTATTTT	CASSSGGPGTDTQYF
TRBJ2-7	TRBD1	NA	TRBV12-3/TRBV12-4	TGTGCCAGCAGTCTTGGACAGGGGGAGTACGAGCAGTACTTC	CASSLGQGEYEQYF